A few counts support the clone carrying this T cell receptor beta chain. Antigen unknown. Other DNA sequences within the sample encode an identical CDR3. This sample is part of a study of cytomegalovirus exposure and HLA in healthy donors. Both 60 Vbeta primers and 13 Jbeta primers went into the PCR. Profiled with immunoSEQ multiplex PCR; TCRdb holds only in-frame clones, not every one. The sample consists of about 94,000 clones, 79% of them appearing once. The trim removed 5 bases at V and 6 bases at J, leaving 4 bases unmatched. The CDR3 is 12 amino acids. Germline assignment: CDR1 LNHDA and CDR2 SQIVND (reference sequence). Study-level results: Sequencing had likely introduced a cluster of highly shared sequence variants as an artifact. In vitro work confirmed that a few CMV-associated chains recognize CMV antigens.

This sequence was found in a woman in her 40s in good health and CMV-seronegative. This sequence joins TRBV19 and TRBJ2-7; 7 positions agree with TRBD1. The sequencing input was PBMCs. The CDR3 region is CASSPRTGEQYF. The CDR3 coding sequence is TGTGCCAGTAGTCCCCGGACAGGCGAGCAGTACTTC.